The 5 T cell receptor beta chains reported below all come from one sample, sequenced in a study of blood T cell repertoires in COVID-19. Clones were sequenced by immunoSEQ multiplex PCR, and TCRdb holds only the in-frame ones, with some missing. The sample lists 250,000 to 350,000 clones; about nine tenths were seen once. Sequenced: PBMCs or T cells enriched from blood (not recorded which). These receptors originate from a man aged 55 to 70 who had recovered from COVID-19.

J is TRBJ1-5 and V is TRBV4-1; 7 bases align to TRBD1. Germline CDR1 and CDR2: MGHRA and YSYEKL. This CDR3 comprises 16 residues. The V gene end was trimmed by 4 bases and the J gene end by 4 bases; junction bases not matched to a gene: 10. This CDR3 reads CASSLTFGTDNQPQHF. Written as DNA, the CDR3 is TGCGCCAGCAGCCTTACCTTTGGGACAGATAATCAGCCCCAGCATTTT.

The chain has TRBV11-2 and TRBJ1-2, with D hard to call. Per germline, CDR1 SGHAT and CDR2 FQNNGV. The length of the CDR3 is 14 residues. V lost 7 bases and J lost 8, with 20 bases in between. CDR3 protein: CASTLWRSAGGYTF. The CDR3 bases are TGTGCCAGCACTCTCTGGCGGTCGGCGGGAGGCTACACCTTC.

V gene TRBV12-5 combines with J gene TRBJ2-7, with 7 bases aligning to TRBD2. Germline assignment: CDR1 LGHNT and CDR2 FRNRAP. Losses at the gene ends were 2 bases for V and 0 bases for J; bases not matched to a gene: 10. CDR3 length: 17 residues. CDR3 DNA: TGTGCTAGTGGTTTGACCCGACTAGCTACATCCTCCTACGAGCAGTACTTC. Translating it yields CASGLTRLATSSYEQYF.

V usage is TRBV4-1 and J usage is TRBJ1-4; TRBD1 aligns across 7 bases. Germline lookup yields CDR1 MGHRA and CDR2 YSYEKL. The CDR3 has 16 amino acids. V gave up 0 bases and J gave up 1 base; unmatched junction bases: 2. CDR3 amino acids: CASSQDRTGTNEKLFF. The DNA of the CDR3 is TGCGCCAGCAGCCAAGATAGGACAGGAACTAATGAAAAACTGTTTTTT.

The V call is TRBV9, the J call TRBJ1-6; D is ambiguous. Deletions cut 7 bases from V and 0 bases from J, with 2 bases between. CDR3 length: 12 residues. Germline CDR1 reads SGDLS; CDR2 reads YYNGEE. The DNA for the CDR3 is TGTGCCAGCCGCTCCTATAATTCACCCCTCCACTTT. Amino acids: CASRSYNSPLHF.